Listed below are T cell receptor beta chains from one sample, sequenced in a study of human T cells and chemical hapten exposure. TCRdb re-derived calls from the RACE reads in MiXCR, one entry per CDR3 protein. The repertoire includes tens of thousands of distinct CDR3 sequences, approximately 9% of them detected once, and roughly 7.1% sits in the top ten. Source: whole blood, taken in connection with sensitization to the hapten diphenylcyclopropenone (DPC). The receptors derive from a man aged 25-45 years with alopecia areata. Some clones in this sample may be carry-over from other donors' samples. Both conserved end residues are trimmed from each CDR3.

j_call v_call cdr3_aa
TRBJ1-4 TRBV4-3 ASSQGGGNEKLF
TRBJ2-1 TRBV20-1 SAQGLGGLF
TRBJ2-5 TRBV7-6 ASSPALAGGPKTQY
TRBJ2-1 TRBV6-5 ASSYGVSSYNEQF
TRBJ1-2 TRBV12-3/TRBV12-4 ASARSGGYT
TRBJ2-7 TRBV12-3/TRBV12-4 ASSPGLETYEQY
TRBJ1-1 TRBV10-3 AIRETGGQNTEAF
TRBJ1-5 TRBV4-3 ASSQDRDSFLEPQH
TRBJ2-7 TRBV2 ASTGTASYEQY
TRBJ2-2 TRBV3-1 ASRQGPNTGELF
TRBJ2-2 TRBV6-1 ASRRPGLGTGELF
TRBJ1-1 TRBV4-3 ASSRGGTEAF
TRBJ1-1 TRBV6-2/TRBV6-3 ASSYSMGQQAF
TRBJ2-5 TRBV11-2 ASSPLTGETQY
TRBJ2-3 TRBV4-2 ASSQEGIGTDTQY
TRBJ1-4 TRBV2 ASSADRGYEKLF
TRBJ2-7 TRBV6-2/TRBV6-3 ASIGQGNSLTHEQY
TRBJ2-5 TRBV9 ASSVAGEETQY
TRBJ2-4 TRBV30 AWSVSRMILAKNIQY
TRBJ1-3 TRBV20-1 SVGTRNTIY
TRBJ2-1 TRBV2 AGPTSWSNEQF
TRBJ1-5 TRBV3-1 ASSWGQPNQPQH